The clone carrying this T cell receptor (beta chain) was detected only once. These data are taken from a study of blood T cell repertoires in COVID-19. The wider study: Spain, Italy and the United States supplied samples that represented acute and convalescent COVID-19. T cells, B-cell-depleted T cells, or PBMCs supplied cDNA or gDNA.

Original data processing: Reference gene primer amplification in the assay estimated nucleated cell counts. The repertoire was sequenced with immunoSEQ multiplex PCR; TCRdb's copy has only in-frame clones and lacks some. V, J and clone size were drawn from that table, and D and trimming were deduced from the DNA. Of 15,000 to 20,000 clones detected, 91% appear once; the ten largest clones hold 6.5% to 7.5%. The receptor was isolated from a human donor in a cohort sampled during active COVID-19. Specimen: peripheral blood.

The CDR3 DNA reads TGTGCCACCACCCCGGTTGCGGGGACCTACGAGCAGTACTTC. Translated, it gives CATTPVAGTYEQYF. This chain joins TRBV19 and TRBJ2-7; tentative D call: TRBD2 (6 bases). The V gene lost 10 bases and the J gene lost 2 bases, with 18 bases spanning the gap. The CDR3 is 14 amino acids. The germline CDR1 and CDR2 sequences are LNHDA and SQIVND (reference sequence).